These 10 T cell receptor beta chains were sequenced from one sample in a study of T cell responses to AZD1222 COVID-19 vaccine. Profiling relied on immunoSEQ multiplex PCR, and the TCRdb table lists in-frame clones only, not all of them. The sample has 180,000 or so clones, approximately 90% seen once. Source: peripheral blood, taken 28 days after the second AZD1222 dose. The receptor set was obtained from an adult who received the AZD1222 COVID-19 vaccine.

The V call is TRBV7-2, the J call TRBJ2-1, with TRBD1 as a possible D gene (6 bases). Germline values: CDR1 SGHTA, CDR2 FQGNSA. Trimming removed 1 base at V and 7 bases at J, with 14 bases between. The CDR3 consists of 15 residues. For the CDR3, the DNA is TGTGCCAGCAGCTTAGACAGGGCTCTTAGGAATGAGCAGTTCTTC. Protein: CASSLDRALRNEQFF. Drawing the rest from reference TRBV7-2 and TRBJ2-1, the complete variable domain is GAGVSQSPSNKVTEKGKDVELRCDPISGHTALYWYRQSLGQGLEFLIYFQGNSAPDKSGLPSDRFSAERTGGSVSTLTIQRTQQEDSAVYLCASSLDRALRNEQFFGPGTRLTVL.

V usage is TRBV7-2 and J usage is TRBJ1-1, with D tentatively TRBD1 (6 bases). Per germline, CDR1 SGHTA and CDR2 FQGNSA. The CDR3 loop spans 17 amino acids. Trimming shortened V by 0 bases and J by 5 bases, and 19 bases separated the two germline ends. The DNA for the CDR3 is TGTGCCAGCAGCTTAGCGCAGATGGTACAGGGTGTTACTGAAGCTTTCTTT. Translation gives CASSLAQMVQGVTEAFF.

The chain joins TRBV5-6 to TRBJ1-1; D uncertain. From germline, CDR1 is SGHDT and CDR2 YYEEEE. This CDR3 has 14 amino acids. V lost 0 bases to trimming and J lost 1 base, with 7 bases between them. The CDR3 is CASSLEAANTEAFF. The CDR3 DNA reads as TGTGCCAGCAGCTTGGAAGCAGCGAACACTGAAGCTTTCTTT.

The CDR3 nucleotides read TGTGCCAGTAGTCCGTCTCCGGGGTACGAGCAGTACTTC. It yields the protein CASSPSPGYEQYF. The rearrangement joins TRBV19 to TRBJ2-7, with D perhaps matching TRBD2 (5 bases). The CDR3 sequence is 13 residues long. V was shortened by 5 bases and J by 4 bases, with 12 bases between the two germline ends. The germline gives CDR1 LNHDA, CDR2 SQIVND (reference sequence).

This clone is a singleton in its sample. The sample has other DNA sequences that encode this CDR3 too. The chain recombines TRBV19 with TRBJ2-3, with D tentatively TRBD2 (5 bases). CDR1 LNHDA and CDR2 SQIVND come from the germline V gene (reference sequence). The CDR3 runs to 14 residues. The V end lost 3 bases, the J end lost 3 bases, and 10 bases lay between the germline ends. In DNA form, the CDR3 reads TGTGCCAGTAGTATTGTAGGGAGAACAGATACGCAGTATTTT. This sequence encodes CASSIVGRTDTQYF.

The chain uses TRBV5-1 and TRBJ2-1; 9 bases agree with TRBD2. Germline V lookup: CDR1 SGHRS, CDR2 YFSETQ. The CDR3 has 16 amino acids. Germline trimming cut 4 bases from V and 6 bases from J; bases unmatched to any gene: 11. CDR3 region: CASSPRERGAPNEQFF. The DNA for the CDR3 is TGCGCCAGCAGCCCCCGCGAGCGGGGGGCCCCCAATGAGCAGTTCTTC.

The chain joins TRBV5-4 to TRBJ1-1; possibly TRBD1 for D (5 bases). The CDR3 is made up of 17 amino acids. Germline V gene sequence: CDR1 SGHNT, CDR2 YYREEE (reference sequence). With 3 bases removed from V and 0 bases from J, the gap between germline ends came to 18 bases. The chain's CDR3 is CASSWGGLSRMNTEAFF. CDR3 sequence (DNA): TGTGCCAGCAGCTGGGGGGGGTTATCTAGAATGAACACTGAAGCTTTCTTT.

The chain carries TRBV5-4 and TRBJ2-2, with 9 nucleotides matching TRBD1. The germline CDR1 and CDR2 sequences are SGHNT and YYREEE (reference sequence). The CDR3 is 15 residues long. Trimming took 3 bases from V and 7 from J; bases not matched to a gene: 7. DNA for the CDR3: TGTGCCAGCAGCTATAAACAGGGGGCGAGCGGGGAGCTGTTTTTT. It translates to CASSYKQGASGELFF.

DNA for the CDR3: TGCGCCAGCAGTCCTAAACAGGCGGTACAAAGGGGTGAGCAGTTCTTC. Its protein product is CASSPKQAVQRGEQFF. The rearrangement uses TRBV10-1 and TRBJ2-1; tentative D call: TRBD1 (5 bases). The CDR3 runs to 16 residues. V lost 5 bases, J lost 9 bases, and 23 bases lay in between. Germline V lookup: CDR1 WNHNN, CDR2 SYGVQD (reference sequence).

This chain connects TRBV12-5 to TRBJ1-2, with 8 positions matching TRBD1. CDR1 LGHNT and CDR2 FRNRAP come from the germline V gene. The V segment lost 3 bases and the J segment 5 bases; nucleotides outside the gene matches: 8. CDR3 length equals 15 residues. The CDR3 bases are TGTGCTAGTGGTTTCCCAGACAGGGGCGCGTATGGCTACACCTTC. It specifies CASGFPDRGAYGYTF.